The source of this TCR beta chain is a study of blood T cell repertoires in COVID-19. Study as a whole: Sites across the United States, Italy and Spain contributed samples from acute and convalescent COVID-19. T cells, B-cell-depleted T cells, or PBMCs supplied cDNA or gDNA.

The V gene's germline CDR1 is LGHDT and CDR2 YNNKEL (reference sequence). The CDR3 is 16 amino acids. The trim removed 2 bases at V and 8 bases at J, leaving 7 bases unmatched. Methods used by the authors: For nucleated cells, counts were estimated from reference gene primer amplification. Profiling relied on immunoSEQ multiplex PCR, and the TCRdb table lists in-frame clones only, not all of them. For V, J and clone size, that table is used; D and trimming come from the DNA. The sample contains about 260,000 clones, more than 70% of which appear only once. This chain joins TRBV3-1 (or the pseudogene TRBV3-2) and TRBJ2-1, with TRBD2 matching 12 bases. This receptor was obtained from a woman aged 50 to 60 with acute or convalescent COVID-19. The sample taken for sequencing was peripheral blood. CDR3 sequence: CASSQPGGLAGYEQFF. The CDR3 nucleotides are TGTGCCAGCAGCCAACCAGGCGGACTAGCGGGATATGAGCAGTTCTTC.